A selection of T cell receptor beta chains follows, all from one sample in a study of blood T cell repertoires in COVID-19. Using immunoSEQ multiplex PCR, the repertoire was profiled, and TCRdb retains in-frame clones only, with some absent. The top ten hold more than 1.4% of the sample, which has hundreds of thousands of clones, 86% seen once. The specimen was peripheral blood. These receptors all stem from a woman in her twenties or thirties with active or convalescent COVID-19. The CDR3 runs from the conserved cysteine through the conserved F or W. A D gene is named only where the DNA matches it firmly. Not every row has a clone size; where given, it reads once, few, many or a size class.

d_call,j_call,v_call,clone_size,cdr3_aa,cdr3_nt
NA,TRBJ1-1,TRBV19,few,CASSIDLSALNTEAFF,TGTGCCAGTAGTATAGATCTTTCAGCGCTGAACACTGAAGCTTTCTTT
NA,TRBJ2-3,TRBV29-1,NA,CSGGQPYTDTQYF,TGCAGCGGAGGGCAGCCTTACACAGATACGCAGTATTTT
NA,TRBJ1-1,TRBV4-1,NA,CASSQGDGGTEAFF,TGCGCCAGCAGCCAAGGGGACGGGGGCACTGAAGCTTTCTTT
TRBD1,TRBJ1-6,TRBV13,NA,CASSGPPGGDSPLHF,TGTGCCAGCAGCGGCCCTCCAGGGGGAGATTCACCCCTCCACTTT
NA,TRBJ2-7,TRBV29-1,NA,CSAYSAGKLSYEQYF,TGCAGCGCCTATTCCGCAGGGAAACTTTCCTACGAGCAGTACTTC
TRBD2,TRBJ2-5,TRBV3-1/TRBV3-2,NA,CASSQVRRLAGGLETQYF,TGTGCCAGCAGCCAAGTACGTCGGCTAGCGGGGGGGCTGGAGACCCAGTACTTC
NA,TRBJ2-1,TRBV4-1,NA,CASSQDYGNEQFF,TGCGCCAGCAGCCAAGATTACGGGAATGAGCAGTTCTTC
NA,TRBJ2-2,TRBV19,NA,CASSTQVAGELFF,TGTGCCAGTAGTACACAGGTTGCCGGGGAGCTGTTTTTT
TRBD1,TRBJ2-3,TRBV19,NA,CASRDRGRSDTQYF,TGTGCCAGTAGGGACAGGGGGCGATCAGATACGCAGTATTTT
TRBD1,TRBJ1-1,TRBV18,once,CASSPTGGGEAFF,TGTGCCAGCTCACCGACAGGGGGGGGTGAAGCTTTCTTT
NA,TRBJ1-6,TRBV4-2,NA,CASSQEGRTYNSPLHF,TGTGCCAGCAGCCAAGAGGGGAGGACCTATAATTCACCCCTCCACTTT
NA,TRBJ1-5,TRBV2,NA,CASNDEVQPQHF,TGTGCCAGCAACGACGAGGTTCAGCCCCAGCATTTT
NA,TRBJ1-6,TRBV19,NA,CASSPGQRNSPLHF,TGTGCCAGTAGCCCGGGACAACGTAATTCACCCCTCCACTTT
NA,TRBJ1-6,TRBV30,NA,CAWTSGVRSPLHF,TGTGCCTGGACATCGGGGGTTCGCTCACCCCTCCACTTT
NA,TRBJ2-6,TRBV30,NA,CAWSVGSSGANVLTF,TGTGCCTGGAGTGTAGGGAGCTCTGGGGCCAACGTCCTGACTTTC
NA,TRBJ1-1,TRBV25-1,NA,CASSEYGVGVRDTEAFF,TGTGCCAGCAGTGAATATGGAGTAGGGGTACGAGACACTGAAGCTTTCTTT
TRBD2,TRBJ2-7,TRBV4-1,NA,CASSQLATSGETSYEQYF,TGCGCCAGCAGCCAACTAGCGACTAGCGGGGAAACCTCCTACGAGCAGTACTTC
NA,TRBJ2-7,TRBV20-1,NA,CSAWDTYEQYF,TGCAGTGCTTGGGACACATACGAGCAGTACTTC
TRBD1,TRBJ1-2,TRBV3-1/TRBV3-2,NA,CASSPGQGLGGYTF,TGTGCCAGCAGCCCTGGACAGGGACTCGGCGGCTACACCTTC
TRBD2,TRBJ2-3,TRBV3-1/TRBV3-2,NA,CASSWTSGRNTDTQYF,TGTGCCAGCAGTTGGACTAGCGGGAGGAACACAGATACGCAGTATTTT
TRBD1,TRBJ1-1,TRBV5-1,once,CASRDRATEAFF,TGCGCCAGCAGAGACAGGGCCACTGAAGCTTTCTTT
NA,TRBJ2-7,TRBV7-9,NA,CASSRETSSYEQYF,TGTGCCAGCAGCCGAGAGACAAGCTCCTACGAGCAGTACTTC
TRBD1,TRBJ1-5,TRBV11-2,few,CASSPGGTYNQPQHF,TGTGCCAGCAGTCCAGGGGGCACATATAATCAGCCCCAGCATTTT